One sample yielded the 2 T cell receptor beta chains listed below, sequenced in a study of T-cell reconstitution after alpha-beta-depleted transplantation in children. Preparation of the TCRbeta library involved a method that used unique molecular identifiers. A single record per CDR3 protein comes from TCRdb applying MiXCR to the PCR reads. The data show roughly 200,000 distinct CDR3 sequences, approximately 8% seen once. The specimen comprised PBMCs, mostly from graft donor cells, sampled 360 days after TCRalphabeta/CD19-depleted stem cell transplant. The origin of the receptors is a male patient between 2 and 10 years old who had a stem cell transplant for acute myeloid leukemia, so the T cells may come from the graft donor.

This clonotype was seen at least ten times. The rearrangement joins TRBV2 to TRBJ2-1; 13 bases are a match to TRBD2. V shed 6 bases, J shed 8 bases, and the junction held 1 base outside the gene matches. In germline, CDR1 is SNHLY, CDR2 FYNNEI. This CDR3 spans 13 amino acids. CDR3 sequence (DNA): TGTGCCAGCAGCGGACTAGCGGGAGATGAGCAGTTCTTC. It encodes CASSGLAGDEQFF.

The genes are TRBV20-1 and TRBJ1-2; tentatively, D is TRBD1 (6 bases). Between the trimmed V and J ends, which lost 0 bases and 7 bases, there was a span of 18 bases. CDR1 is DFQATT, CDR2 SNEGSKA, per germline (reference sequence). CDR3 length: 15 residues. The CDR3, as DNA: TGCAGTGCTAGAGATCGTCAACAGGGCAGGGGTGGCTACACCTTC. Translating gives CSARDRQQGRGGYTF.